This T cell receptor beta chain was sequenced in a study of OX40 agonist ivuxolimab in advanced cancers. CDR3 length: 14 amino acids. CDR1 is SSHAT, CDR2 FNYEAQ, per germline (reference sequence). Turning to this clone: One end of the junction varies from germline; a read error may be responsible.

Profiled with immunoSEQ multiplex PCR; TCRdb holds only in-frame clones, not every one. The data contain about 30,000 clones, about 87% of them singletons. This receptor was obtained from an adult with an advanced solid tumor such as melanoma, head and neck, liver or kidney cancer. The specimen was CD4+ or CD8+ T cells sorted from blood, collected in a trial of the OX40 agonist ivuxolimab. This sequence joins TRBV7-7 and TRBJ2-1; D not resolved. CDR3 DNA: TGTGCTAGCAGCCCGGGCCGCACTTACAATGAGCAGTTCTTC. Protein product: CASSPGRTYNEQFF.